Listed here are 25 T cell receptor beta chains from one sample, sequenced in a study of blood T cell repertoires in COVID-19. This table comes from immunoSEQ multiplex PCR, and its TCRdb copy is limited to in-frame clones, with some not included. The sample has about 200,000 clones, roughly 81% seen once. The specimen sequenced was peripheral blood. Receptors originate from a woman between 45 and 60 years old with active or convalescent COVID-19.

The V and J genes are TRBV27 and TRBJ1-2, with D maybe TRBD1 (5 bases). V lost 2 bases and J 7 bases, leaving 17 bases between the germline ends. The CDR3 has 15 amino acids. Germline loops: CDR1 MNHEY, CDR2 SMNVEV (reference sequence). CDR3 residues: CASSLVPGRLTGYTF. CDR3 nucleotides: TGTGCCAGCAGTTTAGTTCCAGGGAGGTTAACTGGCTACACCTTC.

This chain links TRBV5-6 with TRBJ2-1; 11 positions match TRBD2. After removal of 4 bases from V and 3 bases from J, the junction contained 3 bases not matched to a gene. The CDR3 spans 15 residues. Germline CDR1 and CDR2: SGHDT and YYEEEE. The CDR3, as DNA: TGTGCCAGCAGCGACACTAGCGGGAGCTACAATGAGCAGTTCTTC. It translates to CASSDTSGSYNEQFF.

The sample holds a few counts of this clone. V is TRBV2 and J is TRBJ1-2; D not certain. Deletions cut 5 bases from V and 4 bases from J, with 8 bases between. Per germline, CDR1 SNHLY and CDR2 FYNNEI. This CDR3 has 12 amino acids. This CDR3 reads CASSSTTYGYTF. The CDR3 bases are TGTGCCAGCAGTAGTACTACCTATGGCTACACCTTC.

The gene calls are TRBV5-5 and TRBJ1-1; 9 bases agree with TRBD1. This CDR3 has 14 residues. Germline assignment: CDR1 SGHKS and CDR2 YYEKEE (reference sequence). With 5 bases clipped from V and 10 bases from J, the junction kept 12 bases outside the gene matches. CDR3: CASRSGTGFLSAFF. The DNA for the CDR3 is TGTGCCAGCAGGTCCGGGACAGGGTTTCTATCAGCTTTCTTT.

V usage is TRBV5-1 and J usage is TRBJ2-5; D possibly corresponds to TRBD2 (5 bases). This CDR3 contains 16 residues. The V end lost 2 bases, the J end lost 0 bases, and 14 bases lay between the germline ends. Per germline, CDR1 SGHRS and CDR2 YFSETQ. Here the CDR3 DNA reads TGCGCCAGCAGCTTACGCGGGCGAGAGTACCAAGAGACCCAGTACTTC. It yields the protein CASSLRGREYQETQYF.

The chain is built from TRBV9 and TRBJ2-3, with D maybe TRBD2 (5 bases). V lost 0 bases and J lost 2, with 13 bases in between. The CDR3 loop spans 16 amino acids. The V gene's germline CDR1 is SGDLS and CDR2 YYNGEE. Written as DNA, the CDR3 is TGTGCCAGCAGCGTAGAAAGCGGTCTTACCACAGATACGCAGTATTTT. It is translated as CASSVESGLTTDTQYF.

This clone turned up a few times. The J gene is TRBJ2-2, the V gene TRBV2; 7 bases align to TRBD2. Germline CDR1 is SNHLY and CDR2 is FYNNEI. CDR3 length: 16 residues. V shed 1 base and J 1 base; nucleotides not matched to a gene: 3. The CDR3: CASSEVASGNTGELFF. CDR3 DNA sequence: TGTGCCAGCAGTGAAGTGGCTAGCGGGAACACCGGGGAGCTGTTTTTT.

This rearrangement joins TRBV5-1 to TRBJ2-5, with 10 bases aligning to TRBD1. The CDR3 consists of 14 residues. Germline values: CDR1 SGHRS, CDR2 YFSETQ. Losses at the gene ends were 7 bases for V and 7 bases for J; bases not matched to a gene: 10. DNA of the CDR3: TGCGCCAGCCGCCTGGACAGGGGGGATGCGACCCAGTACTTC. It specifies CASRLDRGDATQYF.

The V gene is TRBV5-1, the J gene TRBJ2-5; the D is unclear. Germline V gives CDR1 SGHRS, CDR2 YFSETQ. Trimming shortened V by 4 bases and J by 5 bases, and 9 bases separated the two germline ends. CDR3 length equals 12 residues. Written as DNA, the CDR3 is TGCGCCAGCAGCCTACCCGCGGAGACCCAGTACTTC. Protein sequence: CASSLPAETQYF.

The chain is built from TRBV5-1 and TRBJ1-1, with D unclear. Trimming stripped 3 bases from V and 5 bases from J, with 11 bases between. The CDR3 totals 13 residues. Germline loops: CDR1 SGHRS, CDR2 YFSETQ. The CDR3 reads CASSSLPRTEAFF. In DNA form, the CDR3 reads TGCGCCAGCAGCTCCCTCCCCCGGACTGAAGCTTTCTTT. The whole variable domain, remainder taken from reference TRBV5-1 and TRBJ1-1, is KAGVTQTPRYLIKTRGQQVTLSCSPISGHRSVSWYQQTPGQGLQFLFEYFSETQRNKGNFPGRFSGRQFSNSRSEMNVSTLELGDSALYLCASSSLPRTEAFFGQGTRLTVV.

The V gene is TRBV19, the J gene TRBJ1-5; tentatively, D is TRBD1 (6 bases). Germline CDR1 LNHDA, CDR2 SQIVND (reference sequence). This CDR3 has 16 residues. Deletions cut 5 bases from V and 0 bases from J, with 14 bases between. The DNA of the CDR3 is TGTGCCAGTAGTGCCTCCAGGGGTAATAGCAATCAGCCCCAGCATTTT. As protein: CASSASRGNSNQPQHF.

The chain joins TRBV6-6 to TRBJ2-1; D gene unclear. The germline V and J ends were trimmed by 6 bases and 4 bases, with 4 bases remaining between them. This CDR3 contains 11 residues. Germline CDR1 MNHNY, CDR2 SVGAGI (reference sequence). The chain's CDR3 is CASSPYNEQFF. The CDR3 nucleotides read TGTGCCAGCAGCCCATACAATGAGCAGTTCTTC.

The rearrangement joins TRBV9 to TRBJ1-5; tentatively, D is TRBD1 (5 bases). This CDR3 has 14 amino acids. V lost 0 bases and J lost 7, with 11 bases in between. CDR1 is SGDLS and CDR2 is YYNGEE in the germline V gene. CDR3 in amino acids: CASSVEGGDQPQHF. CDR3 nucleotide sequence: TGTGCCAGCAGCGTAGAAGGAGGGGACCAGCCCCAGCATTTT.

The rearrangement links TRBV6-5 to TRBJ1-2; maybe TRBD1 (6 bases). The CDR3 extends over 14 amino acids. CDR1 MNHEY and CDR2 SVGAGI come from the germline V gene. V was pared by 8 bases and J by 3 bases, with 16 bases between. As DNA, the CDR3 is TGTGCCAGCCACCAACTACAGGGAGACTATGGCTACACCTTC. Protein sequence: CASHQLQGDYGYTF.

The chain employs TRBV7-6 and TRBJ1-5; TRBD1 matches 8 bases. CDR3 length equals 15 residues. V dropped 0 bases and J dropped 7; count of bases not matched to a gene: 5. Per germline, CDR1 SGHVS and CDR2 FNYEAQ. CDR3 protein: CASSLARGPGQPQHF. DNA for the CDR3: TGTGCCAGCAGCTTAGCCAGGGGGCCGGGACAGCCCCAGCATTTT. Drawing the rest from reference TRBV7-6 and TRBJ1-5, the complete variable domain is GAGVSQSPRYKVTKRGQDVALRCDPISGHVSLYWYRQALGQGPEFLTYFNYEAQQDKSGLPNDRFSAERPEGSISTLTIQRTEQRDSAMYRCASSLARGPGQPQHFGDGTRLSIL.

This clone was picked up one time. The chain carries TRBV6-5 and TRBJ1-2; the match to TRBD1 covers 9 bases. The ends lost 4 bases at V and 1 base at J; junction bases unmatched: 1. The CDR3 is 14 residues long. The germline V gene has CDR1 MNHEY and CDR2 SVGAGI. This chain's CDR3 is CASSWDRDNYGYTF. The CDR3 nucleotides are TGTGCCAGCAGTTGGGACAGGGATAACTATGGCTACACCTTC.

This chain joins TRBV11-2 and TRBJ2-7; possibly TRBD2 for D (5 bases). The ends were cut back, 6 bases at V and 4 bases at J, with 16 bases in the middle. This CDR3 has 14 amino acids. Germline CDR1 reads SGHAT; CDR2 reads FQNNGV. CDR3: CASRSGMLIYEQYF. CDR3 DNA sequence: TGTGCCAGCAGGTCCGGGATGCTCATTTACGAGCAGTACTTC.

The V call is TRBV20-1, the J call TRBJ2-1; 8 bases match TRBD2. Looked up from germline, CDR1 is DFQATT and CDR2 is SNEGSKA (reference sequence). The CDR3 has 15 residues. Trimming took 3 bases from V and 9 from J; bases not matched to a gene: 13. The CDR3 sequence: CSASRVSGGSGEQFF. The CDR3 nucleotides read TGCAGTGCTAGTCGTGTCAGCGGGGGATCTGGTGAGCAGTTCTTC.

CDR3 DNA: TGTGCCAGCAGGATTTACGGGTTGGATGAGCAGTTCTTC. This gives the protein CASRIYGLDEQFF. The chain combines TRBV6-5 with TRBJ2-1, with unresolved D. CDR1 and CDR2 from the germline V gene are MNHEY and SVGAGI. This CDR3 spans 13 amino acids. With 6 bases removed from V and 8 bases from J, the gap between germline ends came to 14 bases.

V is TRBV29-1 and J is TRBJ2-7, with TRBD1 matching 11 bases. Trimming removed 8 bases from V and 2 bases from J; junction bases left unmatched: 11. This CDR3 has 15 residues. Germline loops: CDR1 SQVTM, CDR2 ANQGSEA. The CDR3 here is CSLNRDRGRTYEQYV. CDR3 in DNA: TGCAGCCTCAACCGGGACAGGGGGAGGACCTACGAGCAGTACGTC.

The genes are TRBV24-1 and TRBJ1-3, with D maybe TRBD1 (5 bases). Trimming cost V 3 bases and J 0 bases, with 11 bases left between them. The germline gives CDR1 KGHDR, CDR2 SFDVKD. This CDR3 is built from 16 residues. The CDR3 sequence: CATSDGDWGSGNTIYF. Written as DNA, the CDR3 is TGTGCCACCAGTGATGGGGACTGGGGCTCTGGAAACACCATATATTTT.

V usage is TRBV18 and J usage is TRBJ1-2; the D is unclear. CDR1 is KGHSH and CDR2 is LQKENI in the germline V gene. V lost 0 bases and J 8 bases, leaving 16 bases between the germline ends. The CDR3 covers 15 residues. In DNA form, the CDR3 reads TGTGCCAGCTCACCACCGTCTACTCTTCCCGAGGGCTACACCTTC. It yields the protein CASSPPSTLPEGYTF.

The chain is built from TRBV5-1 and TRBJ2-2, with D possibly being TRBD2 (6 bases). V dropped 3 bases and J dropped 2 bases, with 23 bases sitting between them. Germline assignment: CDR1 SGHRS and CDR2 YFSETQ. This CDR3 contains 19 residues. CDR3: CASSWNTGTGRYNTGELFF. CDR3 DNA: TGCGCCAGCAGCTGGAATACCGGGACTGGGAGGTATAACACCGGGGAGCTGTTTTTT.

In its sample, this clone was seen once. The genes are TRBV11-2 and TRBJ2-5, with D perhaps TRBD1 (6 bases). From germline, CDR1 is SGHAT and CDR2 FQNNGV. There are 14 residues in the CDR3. V gave up 3 bases and J gave up 3 bases, with 11 bases separating them. The DNA of the CDR3 is TGTGCCAGCAGCTTTCAGGGGAGTGAAGAGACCCAGTACTTC. Translation gives CASSFQGSEETQYF.

This clone was detected only a few times. The gene calls are TRBV14 and TRBJ1-6; unclear D gene. V lost 0 bases and J lost 15, with 24 bases in between. CDR1 is SGHDN, CDR2 FVKESK, per germline. The length of the CDR3 is 17 residues. The CDR3 DNA is TGTGCCAGCAGCCAAGATGGGTACAGTCGACTATTCAACGACCTCCACTTT. It translates to CASSQDGYSRLFNDLHF. Complete variable domain (other parts from reference TRBV14 and TRBJ1-6): EAGVTQFPSHSVIEKGQTVTLRCDPISGHDNLYWYRRVMGKEIKFLLHFVKESKQDESGMPNNRFLAERTGGTYSTLKVQPAELEDSGVYFCASSQDGYSRLFNDLHFGNGTRLTVT.